The rows below give T cell receptor beta chains drawn from one sample of a study of T-cell reconstitution after alpha-beta-depleted transplantation in children. Each CDR3 protein gets one entry after TCRdb re-called the PCR reads with MiXCR. The sample shows about 260,000 distinct CDR3 sequences, roughly 8% of them seen only once. Material: PBMCs, mostly from graft donor cells, obtained 180 days after TCRalphabeta/CD19-depleted stem cell transplant. The receptors derive from a male patient under 18 who had a stem cell transplant for acute lymphoblastic leukemia, so the T cells may come from the graft donor. Both conserved end residues are part of each CDR3. D genes are given only for firm matches. Not every row has a clone size; where given, it reads once, few, many or a size class.

j_gene: TRBJ2-7; abundance: many; d_gene: .; v_gene: TRBV12-3/TRBV12-4; CDR3nt: TGTGCCAGCAGTTTATTACAGGCGAGCTCCTACGAGCAGTACTTC; CDR3aa: CASSLLQASSYEQYF
j_gene: TRBJ2-1; abundance: many; d_gene: TRBD2; v_gene: TRBV29-1; CDR3nt: TGCAGCGTTGGCCCTGGACTAGCCAGGGAGCAGTTCTTC; CDR3aa: CSVGPGLAREQFF
j_gene: TRBJ2-1; abundance: many; d_gene: .; v_gene: TRBV7-3; CDR3nt: TGTGCCAGCAGCTTGTTGACCTCCAATGAGCAGTTCTTC; CDR3aa: CASSLLTSNEQFF
j_gene: TRBJ2-1; abundance: many; d_gene: TRBD2; v_gene: TRBV12-3/TRBV12-4; CDR3nt: TGTGCCAGCAGTTTAACTAGCGGGGTGTACAATGAGCAGTTCTTC; CDR3aa: CASSLTSGVYNEQFF
j_gene: TRBJ2-1; abundance: many; d_gene: .; v_gene: TRBV5-1; CDR3nt: TGCGCCAGCAGCCCGGGACTTTTCAATGAGCAGTTCTTC; CDR3aa: CASSPGLFNEQFF
j_gene: TRBJ2-3; abundance: .; d_gene: TRBD2; v_gene: TRBV7-2; CDR3nt: TGTGCCAGCAGCGCAGCGGACGGGACTAGCGGGAGGAATACGCAGTATTTT; CDR3aa: CASSAADGTSGRNTQYF
j_gene: TRBJ1-2; abundance: many; d_gene: TRBD1; v_gene: TRBV29-1; CDR3nt: TGCAGCGTTGAAGAACAGGGGCTCCTTCGATATGGCTACACCTTC; CDR3aa: CSVEEQGLLRYGYTF
j_gene: TRBJ2-3; abundance: few; d_gene: TRBD1; v_gene: TRBV5-4; CDR3nt: TGTGCCAGCAGCCCAACAGGGGGCATAGATACGCAGTATTTT; CDR3aa: CASSPTGGIDTQYF
j_gene: TRBJ2-1; abundance: many; d_gene: TRBD2; v_gene: TRBV24-1; CDR3nt: TGTGCCACCAGTGAGCCGACTAGCGGGAGTCGCCACAATGAGCAGTTCTTC; CDR3aa: CATSEPTSGSRHNEQFF
j_gene: TRBJ2-3; abundance: many; d_gene: .; v_gene: TRBV5-5; CDR3nt: TGTGCCAGCAGGGGCGGGGGCTTGTCGGGCACAGATACGCAGTATTTT; CDR3aa: CASRGGGLSGTDTQYF
j_gene: TRBJ2-7; abundance: many; d_gene: .; v_gene: TRBV7-9; CDR3nt: TGTGCCAGCAGCTTAGGATTTGCCTACGAGCAGTACTTC; CDR3aa: CASSLGFAYEQYF
j_gene: TRBJ2-2; abundance: many; d_gene: .; v_gene: TRBV10-3; CDR3nt: TGTGCCATCACGGGTACAGCGAACACCGGGGAGCTGTTTTTT; CDR3aa: CAITGTANTGELFF
j_gene: TRBJ1-5; abundance: many; d_gene: .; v_gene: TRBV28; CDR3nt: TGTGCCAGCAGTCCCATCACAGGTAGAGGGGGAGTGAGAGGTGGGAATCAGCCCCAGCATTTT; CDR3aa: CASSPITGRGGVRGGNQPQHF
j_gene: TRBJ1-3; abundance: many; d_gene: .; v_gene: TRBV11-2; CDR3nt: TGTGCCAGCAGTCTGAGGAAGGGGGAGTCCGGAAACACCATATATTTT; CDR3aa: CASSLRKGESGNTIYF
j_gene: TRBJ2-7; abundance: many; d_gene: .; v_gene: TRBV29-1; CDR3nt: TGCAGCGTTCCGGGGAGTAGGGCCTACGAGCAGTACTTC; CDR3aa: CSVPGSRAYEQYF
j_gene: TRBJ2-1; abundance: many; d_gene: .; v_gene: TRBV21-1; CDR3nt: TGTGCCAGCATTTACCCCACCCCAAAGGGTGAGCAGTTCTTC; CDR3aa: CASIYPTPKGEQFF
j_gene: TRBJ2-1; abundance: many; d_gene: .; v_gene: TRBV29-1; CDR3nt: TGCAGCGTTCGGCGCGATGAGCAGTTCTTC; CDR3aa: CSVRRDEQFF
j_gene: TRBJ2-3; abundance: many; d_gene: .; v_gene: TRBV24-1; CDR3nt: TGTGCCCCCAGGGACTGTCCACCTGGCAGGGGCACAGATACGCAGTATTTT; CDR3aa: CAPRDCPPGRGTDTQYF
j_gene: TRBJ2-7; abundance: many; d_gene: TRBD2; v_gene: TRBV4-1; CDR3nt: TGCGCCAGCAGCCAAGAATCCCGGGGGGACGAGCAGTACTTC; CDR3aa: CASSQESRGDEQYF
j_gene: TRBJ2-7; abundance: many; d_gene: .; v_gene: TRBV4-1; CDR3nt: TGCGCCAGCAGCCAAGGAGGGCCGGTAAGGGAAGAGCAGTACTTC; CDR3aa: CASSQGGPVREEQYF
j_gene: TRBJ2-5; abundance: many; d_gene: TRBD2; v_gene: TRBV7-7; CDR3nt: TGTGCCAGCAGCTTAGTGGGAGGGCCACAAGAGACCCAGTACTTC; CDR3aa: CASSLVGGPQETQYF
j_gene: TRBJ1-2; abundance: many; d_gene: .; v_gene: TRBV5-6; CDR3nt: TGTGCCAGCAGCCCAGGGGATCATGGCTACACCTTC; CDR3aa: CASSPGDHGYTF
j_gene: TRBJ1-5; abundance: many; d_gene: .; v_gene: TRBV20-1; CDR3nt: TGCAGTGCAGGCGATCAGCCCCAGCATTTT; CDR3aa: CSAGDQPQHF
j_gene: TRBJ1-1; abundance: many; d_gene: TRBD1; v_gene: TRBV6-1; CDR3nt: TGTGCCAGCAGTGAAGCGGGAAAACCGGGACAGGGAGTACGGAACACTGAAGCTTTCTTT; CDR3aa: CASSEAGKPGQGVRNTEAFF
j_gene: TRBJ2-7; abundance: many; d_gene: TRBD1; v_gene: TRBV27; CDR3nt: TGTGCCAGCAGCCTACGGACAGGGGGAATCTACGAGCAGTACTTC; CDR3aa: CASSLRTGGIYEQYF
j_gene: TRBJ2-7; abundance: many; d_gene: .; v_gene: TRBV7-9; CDR3nt: TGTGCCAGCAGCTTATCAGGGACTTCCTACGAGCAGTACTTC; CDR3aa: CASSLSGTSYEQYF
j_gene: TRBJ2-7; abundance: many; d_gene: .; v_gene: TRBV20-1; CDR3nt: TGCAGTGCTAGGCCCGGATCCTACGAGCAGTACTTC; CDR3aa: CSARPGSYEQYF